A single sample gave rise to the 25 T cell receptor beta chains below, sequenced in a study of cytomegalovirus exposure and HLA in healthy donors. Vbeta (60) and Jbeta (13) primers were used in the PCR. The method was immunoSEQ multiplex PCR; TCRdb's version includes in-frame clones alone and lacks a portion of them. The table shows 80,000 to 100,000 clones, with about 82% occurring only once. The specimen sequenced was PBMCs. The receptor source for this set is a man aged 25-45 years in good health and CMV-seronegative.

The chain employs TRBV6-1 and TRBJ2-5; D may be TRBD1 (6 bases). The V gene's germline CDR1 is MNHNS and CDR2 SASEGT. This CDR3 region has 15 residues. V lost 9 bases and J 2 bases, leaving 19 bases between the germline ends. The CDR3 loop is CASDPVDRRQETQYF. The CDR3, as DNA: TGTGCCAGTGACCCTGTTGACAGGCGACAAGAGACCCAGTACTTC.

This clone was seen only a few times. This chain joins TRBV5-4 and TRBJ2-2; 8 bases align to TRBD2. The CDR3 has 14 amino acids. V lost 0 bases and J lost 6; bases outside the gene matches: 1. The germline CDR1 and CDR2 sequences are SGHNT and YYREEE (reference sequence). As DNA, the CDR3 is TGTGCCAGCAGCTTGGGGACTAGCTCCGGGGAGCTGTTTTTT. Encoded protein: CASSLGTSSGELFF.

The table lists this clone with a few counts. This chain connects TRBV5-6 to TRBJ1-4, with 7 bases identical to TRBD1. The germline V gene encodes CDR1 SGHDT and CDR2 YYEEEE. The CDR3 totals 15 residues. V trimming: 3 bases; J trimming: 8 bases; junction bases outside the gene matches: 10. This CDR3 reads CASSYRTGWKEKLFF. The CDR3 nucleotides are TGTGCCAGCAGCTATCGGACAGGATGGAAGGAAAAACTGTTTTTT.

This chain links TRBV28 with TRBJ1-1; D is ambiguous. CDR1 and CDR2 (germline): MDHEN, SYDVKM. The CDR3 has 13 residues. V was clipped by 7 bases and J by 0 bases, with 9 bases between them. The CDR3 sequence: CASIGYMNTEAFF. CDR3 in DNA: TGTGCCAGCATCGGGTACATGAACACTGAAGCTTTCTTT.

The chain has TRBV6-5 and TRBJ1-2; D is undetermined. CDR1 is MNHEY, CDR2 SVGAGI, per germline. Trimming shortened V by 6 bases and J by 9 bases, and 14 bases separated the two germline ends. The CDR3 totals 12 residues. Here the CDR3 DNA reads TGTGCCAGCAGGTCCGCCGGGGAACGCTACACCTTC. It specifies CASRSAGERYTF.

This clone has at least ten counts. This CDR3 is CASSPGQGDTGELFF. In DNA, the CDR3 is TGTGCCAGCAGCCCAGGACAGGGGGACACCGGGGAGCTGTTTTTT. V gene TRBV25-1 combines with J gene TRBJ2-2, with 10 nucleotides matching TRBD1. V trimming: 6 bases; J trimming: 3 bases; junction bases outside the gene matches: 4. Per germline, CDR1 MGHDK and CDR2 SYGVNS. This CDR3 has 15 residues. Based on the CDR3 plus reference TRBV25-1 and TRBJ2-2, the full variable domain is EADIYQTPRYLVIGTGKKITLECSQTMGHDKMYWYQQDPGMELHLIHYSYGVNSTEKGDLSSESTVSRIRTEHFPLTLESARPSHTSQYLCASSPGQGDTGELFFGEGSRLTVL.

The chain is built from TRBV9 and TRBJ1-1; 7 bases are shared with TRBD1. Trimming removed 0 bases from V and 6 bases from J; junction bases left unmatched: 5. CDR3 length: 14 amino acids. Germline CDR1 and CDR2: SGDLS and YYNGEE. The CDR3 DNA follows: TGTGCCAGCAGCGTAGCTCCAGGGGGTGCTGAAGCTTTCTTT. Protein sequence: CASSVAPGGAEAFF.

V and J are TRBV5-4 and TRBJ2-3; weak D call: TRBD1 (5 bases). There are 17 residues in the CDR3. The V gene's germline CDR1 is SGHNT and CDR2 YYREEE (reference sequence). The V gene lost 4 bases and the J gene lost 2 bases, with 20 bases spanning the gap. The CDR3 here is CASSTPQGVLNTDTQYF. Here the CDR3 DNA reads TGTGCCAGCAGCACCCCGCAGGGTGTCCTAAACACAGATACGCAGTATTTT.

The chain is built from TRBV4-3 and TRBJ2-3; 8 bases fit TRBD1. The CDR3 sequence is 17 residues long. Germline V gene data show CDR1 as LGHNA and CDR2 as YSLEER. Losses at the gene ends were 4 bases for V and 1 base for J; bases not matched to a gene: 10. The DNA for the CDR3 is TGCGCCAGCAGCCCCTTCGGACAGGGCCCTGGCACAGATACGCAGTATTTT. Residues: CASSPFGQGPGTDTQYF.

The chain is built from TRBV19 and TRBJ2-6, with 8 nucleotides matching TRBD1. The CDR3 loop spans 17 amino acids. The V gene end was trimmed by 2 bases and the J gene end by 0 bases; junction bases not matched to a gene: 3. Germline loops: CDR1 LNHDA, CDR2 SQIVND (reference sequence). The CDR3 DNA is TGTGCCAGTAGTATAAACAGGGGGTCCTCTGGGGCCAACGTCCTGACTTTC. Amino acids: CASSINRGSSGANVLTF.

This clone was seen just once. The rearrangement joins TRBV5-1 to TRBJ1-1; D not resolved. The CDR3 has 16 amino acids. The V end was cut by 0 bases, the J end by 2 bases, with 14 bases between. Per the germline V gene, CDR1 is SGHRS and CDR2 is YFSETQ. In nucleotides, the CDR3 is TGCGCCAGCAGCTTGGCGGGGAACTCCCTCAACACTGAAGCTTTCTTT. Protein: CASSLAGNSLNTEAFF.

The chain couples TRBV2 to TRBJ2-3, with 10 bases identical to TRBD1. Germline V lookup: CDR1 SNHLY, CDR2 FYNNEI. The CDR3 is made up of 14 amino acids. The ends lost 8 bases at V and 0 bases at J; junction bases unmatched: 2. The CDR3 nucleotides are TGTGCCAGCGGGACAGGGGCTAGCACAGATACGCAGTATTTT. As protein: CASGTGASTDTQYF. Filled out from reference TRBV2 and TRBJ2-3, the complete variable domain reads EPEVTQTPSHQVTQMGQEVILRCVPISNHLYFYWYRQILGQKVEFLVSFYNNEISEKSEIFDDQFSVERPDGSNFTLKIRSTKLEDSAMYFCASGTGASTDTQYFGPGTRLTVL.

The chain recombines TRBV30 with TRBJ2-2; D perhaps matches TRBD1 (6 bases). The V and J ends lost 5 bases and 6 bases respectively, with 13 bases between them. In germline, CDR1 is GTSNPN, CDR2 SVGIG (reference sequence). This CDR3 contains 13 residues. Here the CDR3 reads CAWGGAAAGELFF. As DNA, the CDR3 is TGTGCCTGGGGGGGCGCCGCGGCCGGGGAGCTGTTTTTT.

As regards this clone: One junction end does not reproduce the germline sequence, and a read error may be involved. This sequence joins TRBV7-7 and TRBJ2-1; 7 bases fit TRBD1. The V gene's germline CDR1 is SSHAT and CDR2 FNYEAQ (reference sequence). The CDR3 is made up of 16 amino acids. Here the CDR3 DNA reads TGTGCTAGCAGTTCACATACAGGGGCCCAATACAATGAGCAGTTCTTC. Its protein product is CASSSHTGAQYNEQFF.

This clone showed up just once. This chain connects TRBV7-2 to TRBJ2-1, with no clear D. V was pared by 2 bases and J by 7 bases, with 3 bases between. The germline CDR1 and CDR2 sequences are SGHTA and FQGNSA. The CDR3 totals 11 residues. The CDR3 DNA reads as TGTGCCAGCAGCTTACTTAATGAGCAGTTCTTC. The encoded protein is CASSLLNEQFF.

This chain joins TRBV5-4 and TRBJ1-2; D unresolved. The CDR3 extends over 16 amino acids. The germline gives CDR1 SGHNT, CDR2 YYREEE (reference sequence). The V end lost 4 bases, the J end lost 5 bases, and 21 bases lay between the germline ends. The CDR3 here is CASSPERIGVTYGYTF. CDR3 sequence (DNA): TGTGCCAGCAGCCCGGAACGGATCGGGGTGACTTATGGCTACACCTTC.

The chain joins TRBV10-2 to TRBJ2-3; the D gene is possibly TRBD2 (6 bases). CDR1 and CDR2 (germline): WSHSY, SAAADI. The CDR3 is 14 amino acids. Trimming took off 6 bases at V and 4 bases at J, with 14 bases between the two ends. This CDR3 is CASRKEGVPDTQYF. The CDR3 DNA sequence: TGCGCCAGCAGGAAGGAGGGAGTCCCAGATACGCAGTATTTT.

The rearrangement uses TRBV6-4 and TRBJ2-3; TRBD2 is a possible D gene (7 bases). This CDR3 is 14 amino acids long. Germline-derived CDR1 and CDR2 are MRHNA and SNTAGT. The V gene lost 5 bases and the J gene lost 4 bases, with 13 bases spanning the gap. CDR3 amino acids: CASSKSGGADTQYF. The DNA of the CDR3 is TGTGCCAGCAGTAAGTCGGGGGGCGCAGATACGCAGTATTTT.

V gene TRBV29-1 combines with J gene TRBJ2-7; D possibly corresponds to TRBD2 (5 bases). V dropped 6 bases and J dropped 0 bases, with 9 bases sitting between them. This CDR3 has 12 amino acids. Germline V gene data show CDR1 as SQVTM and CDR2 as ANQGSEA. The CDR3 protein is CSVAGLSYEQYF. CDR3 in DNA: TGCAGCGTCGCGGGCCTCTCCTACGAGCAGTACTTC.

J is TRBJ1-2 and V is TRBV10-3, with D maybe TRBD1 (5 bases). V lost 6 bases and J lost 4, with 9 bases in between. The CDR3 is 12 amino acids. Germline CDR1 ENHRY, CDR2 SYGVKD. The CDR3 coding sequence is TGTGCCATCAGCTTAGACAGCTATGGCTACACCTTC. Protein product: CAISLDSYGYTF.

V is TRBV5-1 and J is TRBJ2-7; possibly TRBD1 for D (6 bases). Trimming shortened V by 2 bases and J by 2 bases, and 11 bases separated the two germline ends. Germline-derived CDR1 and CDR2 are SGHRS and YFSETQ. This CDR3 comprises 14 residues. CDR3: CASSLRTGPYEQYF. The CDR3, as DNA: TGCGCCAGCAGCTTACGAACAGGGCCCTACGAGCAGTACTTC.

The V and J genes are TRBV5-6 and TRBJ2-7, with D perhaps TRBD1 (5 bases). V lost 0 bases, J lost 2 bases, and 12 bases lay in between. Germline-derived CDR1 and CDR2 are SGHDT and YYEEEE. The CDR3 covers 15 residues. This CDR3 reads CASSLGAQGTYEQYF. The CDR3 nucleotides are TGTGCCAGCAGCTTGGGGGCCCAGGGCACCTACGAGCAGTACTTC. The full variable domain, completed using reference TRBV5-6 and TRBJ2-7, is DAGVTQSPTHLIKTRGQQVTLRCSPKSGHDTVSWYQQALGQGPQFIFQYYEEEERQRGNFPDRFSGHQFPNYSSELNVNALLLGDSALYLCASSLGAQGTYEQYFGPGTRLTVT.

This clone has just a few counts. The V and J genes are TRBV2 and TRBJ1-4; D might be TRBD1 (6 bases). V was pared by 3 bases and J by 7 bases, with 6 bases between. CDR1 is SNHLY and CDR2 is FYNNEI in the germline V gene. The CDR3 is 12 amino acids. The CDR3 sequence is CASSDRGEKLFF. Written as DNA, the CDR3 is TGTGCCAGCAGTGACAGGGGTGAAAAACTGTTTTTT.

The rearrangement uses TRBV5-1 and TRBJ2-5; a weak D match, TRBD2 (7 bases). CDR1 and CDR2 (germline): SGHRS, YFSETQ. The CDR3 sequence is 17 residues long. Trimming removed 5 bases at V and 0 bases at J, with 20 bases between. The CDR3 region is CASSTGAGLPYQETQYF. In nucleotides, the CDR3 is TGCGCCAGCAGTACGGGGGCGGGACTACCGTACCAAGAGACCCAGTACTTC.

The rearrangement links TRBV7-2 to TRBJ1-1; D unclear. Germline assignment: CDR1 SGHTA and CDR2 FQGNSA. V lost 1 base and J 2 bases, leaving 11 bases between the germline ends. The CDR3 is 15 residues long. The CDR3 here is CASSLEFWSNTEAFF. CDR3 DNA sequence: TGTGCCAGCAGCTTAGAGTTTTGGAGCAACACTGAAGCTTTCTTT.